This T cell receptor (beta chain) was observed in a study of cytotoxic CD8 clonotypes in ibrutinib-treated CLL. V dropped 2 bases and J dropped 2 bases, with 3 bases sitting between them. Looked up from germline, CDR1 is SGHTA and CDR2 is FQGNSA. The length of the CDR3 is 12 residues. Some clones are missing from TCRdb's copy, which holds only in-frame ones; the method was immunoSEQ multiplex PCR. The sample has around 200,000 clones; about three quarters are singletons. The sample consisted of PBMCs, taken after 12 months of ibrutinib treatment. The J gene is TRBJ2-5, the V gene TRBV7-2; D is ambiguous. The receptor was derived from a human donor with chronic lymphocytic leukemia. The CDR3 nucleotides read TGTGCCAGCAGCTTACTACAAGAGACCCAGTACTTC. Translated, it gives CASSLLQETQYF.